This T cell receptor (beta chain) was observed in a study of shared clonotypes between healthy human individuals. CDR3 length: 17 residues. Trimming took 3 bases from V and 3 from J, leaving 17 bases between them. Per the germline V gene, CDR1 is MDHEN and CDR2 is SYDVKM. Sequencing was performed with immunoSEQ multiplex PCR; in TCRdb, only in-frame clones are kept and a portion is missing. The data contain over a million clones, around 74% of them seen just once; the ten biggest clones take up roughly 1.4%. The TCR comes from a man aged 18 to 29 in good health. The source material was memory CD4+ T cells sorted from blood. Subset reported: CD45RA-negative fraction. J is TRBJ1-4 and V is TRBV28; D uncertain. Here the CDR3 reads CASSFATATQSNEKLFF. Written as DNA, the CDR3 is TGTGCCAGCAGTTTTGCAACTGCCACTCAGTCTAATGAAAAACTGTTTTTT.